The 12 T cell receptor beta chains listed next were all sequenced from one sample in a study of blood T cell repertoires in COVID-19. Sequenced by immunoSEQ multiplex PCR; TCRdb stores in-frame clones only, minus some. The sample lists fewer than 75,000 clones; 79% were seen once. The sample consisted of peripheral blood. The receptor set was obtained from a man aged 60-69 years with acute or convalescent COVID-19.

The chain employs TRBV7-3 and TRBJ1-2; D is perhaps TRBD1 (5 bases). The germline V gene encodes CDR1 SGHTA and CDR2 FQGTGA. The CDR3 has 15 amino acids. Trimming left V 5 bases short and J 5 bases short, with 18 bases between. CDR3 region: CASSPGSGGGYGYTF. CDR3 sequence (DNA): TGTGCCAGCAGCCCCGGTTCGGGCGGGGGATATGGCTACACCTTC.

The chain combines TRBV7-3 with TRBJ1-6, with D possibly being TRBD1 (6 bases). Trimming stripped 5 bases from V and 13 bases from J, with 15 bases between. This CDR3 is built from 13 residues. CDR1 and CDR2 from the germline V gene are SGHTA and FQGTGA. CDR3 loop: CASSLRQAPPLHF. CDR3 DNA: TGTGCCAGCAGCCTCCGACAGGCCCCCCCCCTCCACTTT.

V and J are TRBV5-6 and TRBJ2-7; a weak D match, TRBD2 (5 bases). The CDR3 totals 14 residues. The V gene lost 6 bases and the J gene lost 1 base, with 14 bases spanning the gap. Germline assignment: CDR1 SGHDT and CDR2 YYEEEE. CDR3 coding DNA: TGTGCCAGCAACCCGGACGGGAATTCCTACGAGCAGTACTTC. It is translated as CASNPDGNSYEQYF.

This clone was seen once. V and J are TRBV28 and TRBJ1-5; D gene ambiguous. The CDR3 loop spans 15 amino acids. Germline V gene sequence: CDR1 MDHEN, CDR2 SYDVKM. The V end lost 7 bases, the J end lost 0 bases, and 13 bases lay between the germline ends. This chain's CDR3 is CASILSNPSNQPQHF. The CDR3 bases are TGTGCCAGCATACTTTCGAACCCTAGCAATCAGCCCCAGCATTTT. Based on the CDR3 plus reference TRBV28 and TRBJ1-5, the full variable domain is DVKVTQSSRYLVKRTGEKVFLECVQDMDHENMFWYRQDPGLGLRLIYFSYDVKMKEKGDIPEGYSVSREKKERFSLILESASTNQTSMYLCASILSNPSNQPQHFGDGTRLSIL.

The CDR3 spells CASSYSQGALGYTF. DNA for the CDR3: TGTGCCAGCAGTTACTCACAGGGGGCGCTTGGCTACACCTTC. This rearrangement joins TRBV6-5 to TRBJ1-2; TRBD1 agrees at 9 bases. Per germline, CDR1 MNHEY and CDR2 SVGAGI. V gave up 0 bases and J gave up 7 bases; unmatched junction bases: 3. The CDR3 runs to 14 residues.

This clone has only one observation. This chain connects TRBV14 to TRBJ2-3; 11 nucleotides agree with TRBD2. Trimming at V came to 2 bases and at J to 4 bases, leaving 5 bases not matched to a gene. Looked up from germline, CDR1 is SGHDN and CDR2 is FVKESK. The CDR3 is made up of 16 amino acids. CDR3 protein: CASSQYPGLAADTQYF. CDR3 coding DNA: TGTGCCAGCAGCCAATACCCGGGACTAGCGGCAGATACGCAGTATTTT.

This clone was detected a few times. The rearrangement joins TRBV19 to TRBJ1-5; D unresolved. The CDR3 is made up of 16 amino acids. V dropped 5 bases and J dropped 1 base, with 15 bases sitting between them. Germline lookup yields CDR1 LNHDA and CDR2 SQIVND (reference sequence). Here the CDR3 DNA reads TGTGCCAGTAGTCCTGGGCGGAGGGAAAGCAATCAGCCCCAGCATTTT. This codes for CASSPGRRESNQPQHF.

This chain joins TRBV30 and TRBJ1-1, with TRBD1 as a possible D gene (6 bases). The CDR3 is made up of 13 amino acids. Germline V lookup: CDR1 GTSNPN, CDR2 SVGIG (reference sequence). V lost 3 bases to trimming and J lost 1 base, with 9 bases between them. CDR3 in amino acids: CAWRATGNTEAFF. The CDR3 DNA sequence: TGTGCCTGGAGGGCGACAGGGAACACTGAAGCTTTCTTT.

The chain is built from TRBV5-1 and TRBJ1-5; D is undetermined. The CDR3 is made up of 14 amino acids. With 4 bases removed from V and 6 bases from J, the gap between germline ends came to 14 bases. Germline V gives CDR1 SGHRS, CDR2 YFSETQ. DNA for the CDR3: TGCGCCAGCAGCCCGGACGGGGTGGGTCAGCCCCAGCATTTT. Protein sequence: CASSPDGVGQPQHF.

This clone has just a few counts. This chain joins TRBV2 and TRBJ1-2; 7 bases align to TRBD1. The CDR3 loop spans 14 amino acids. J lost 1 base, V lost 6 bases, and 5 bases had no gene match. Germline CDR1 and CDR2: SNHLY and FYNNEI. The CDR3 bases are TGTGCCAGCAGGCGACAGGGTCTTAACTATGGCTACACCTTC. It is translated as CASRRQGLNYGYTF.

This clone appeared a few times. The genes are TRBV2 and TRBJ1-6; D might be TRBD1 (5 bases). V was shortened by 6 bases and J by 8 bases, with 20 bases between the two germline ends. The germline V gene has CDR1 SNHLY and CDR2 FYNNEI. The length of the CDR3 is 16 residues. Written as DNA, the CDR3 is TGTGCCAGCAGCCAAGGGGTGGGGGGAGGTTATTCACCCCTCCACTTT. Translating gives CASSQGVGGGYSPLHF.

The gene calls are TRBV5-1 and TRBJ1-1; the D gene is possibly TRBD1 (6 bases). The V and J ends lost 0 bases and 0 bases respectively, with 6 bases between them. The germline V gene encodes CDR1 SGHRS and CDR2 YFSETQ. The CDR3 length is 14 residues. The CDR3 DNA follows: TGCGCCAGCAGCTTGGACAGGGTGAACACTGAAGCTTTCTTT. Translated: CASSLDRVNTEAFF.